Shown below are 18 T cell receptor beta chains from a single sample sequenced in a study of T and B cells in COVID-19 patients. BIOMED2 TRB-A/B primer pools were used in multiplex TRB PCR. One entry per CDR3 protein results from TCRdb running MiXCR on the multiplex PCR reads. This repertoire shows 13,000 to 15,000 distinct CDR3 sequences, about 28% found once; its top ten account for approximately 6.3%. Blood genomic DNA input for TRB amplification was about 240-500 ng. The sequencing sample was made of blood. The receptors derive from a human donor who had recovered from COVID-19.

The sample holds a few counts of this clonotype. The rearrangement uses TRBV6-5 and TRBJ1-4, with TRBD1 matching over 9 bases. Trimming cost V 5 bases and J 8 bases; bases outside gene matches: 12. Germline V gene data show CDR1 as MNHEY and CDR2 as SVGAGI. The CDR3 totals 16 residues. CDR3 amino acids: CASSPRDRVFGEKLFF. The CDR3 bases are TGTGCCAGCAGTCCGAGGGACAGGGTCTTCGGCGAAAAACTGTTTTTT.

This clonotype is medium-sized within its sample. The chain employs TRBV6-5 and TRBJ2-1; D is uncertain. This CDR3 has 13 amino acids. CDR1 MNHEY and CDR2 SVGAGI come from the germline V gene. V was pared by 6 bases and J by 0 bases, with 6 bases between. The CDR3 DNA sequence: TGTGCCAGCAGGGGCGGCTCCTACAATGAGCAGTTCTTC. It yields the protein CASRGGSYNEQFF.

CDR3 nucleotides: TGTGCCAGCAGTTACTCGAGCCCGGGCACTGAAGCTTTCTTT. It translates to CASSYSSPGTEAFF. The rearrangement uses TRBV6-5 and TRBJ1-1; D gene unclear. Germline V gives CDR1 MNHEY, CDR2 SVGAGI. V gave up 0 bases and J gave up 4 bases, with 9 bases separating them. The CDR3 extends over 14 amino acids.

This clonotype occurred many times. The rearrangement links TRBV24-1 to TRBJ2-1, with 7 bases matching TRBD1. In germline, CDR1 is KGHDR, CDR2 SFDVKD. V dropped 12 bases and J dropped 0; count of bases not matched to a gene: 4. CDR3 length equals 13 residues. CDR3 sequence: CAVRDSSYNEQFF. The CDR3 DNA reads TGTGCCGTCCGGGACAGCTCCTACAATGAGCAGTTCTTC.

The gene calls are TRBV27 and TRBJ2-5; 11 bases are shared with TRBD2. Germline CDR1 is MNHEY and CDR2 is SMNVEV (reference sequence). The CDR3 consists of 13 residues. V was pared by 6 bases and J by 3 bases, with 0 bases of the junction left unmatched. The CDR3 nucleotides are TGTGCCAGCAGACTAGCGGGGGAAGAGACCCAGTACTTC. Protein: CASRLAGEETQYF.

A remark on this clonotype: A much larger clone is a single base away; this may be a read error. The CDR3 coding sequence is TGTGCCAGCAGCTTGGGGACAGGGGATCTTCAGCCCCAGAATTTT. The encoded protein is CASSLGTGDLQPQNF. The rearrangement joins TRBV5-6 to TRBJ1-5, with 9 bases lining up with TRBD1. In germline, CDR1 is SGHDT, CDR2 YYEEEE. The CDR3 has 15 amino acids.

The gene calls are TRBV5-6 and TRBJ1-1; the match to TRBD1 covers 8 bases. The CDR3 sequence is 13 residues long. Germline CDR1 and CDR2: SGHDT and YYEEEE. The V segment lost 5 bases and the J segment 11 bases; nucleotides outside the gene matches: 11. The CDR3 DNA sequence: TGTGCCAGCAGTCATTGGAGGACAGGGAGGGCTTTCTTT. Translated, it gives CASSHWRTGRAFF.

The chain employs TRBV29-1 and TRBJ2-1; 7 bases are shared with TRBD1. CDR3 size: 14 residues. The junction had 13 bases not matched to a gene; V was cut back by 6 bases and J by 8 bases. Germline V CDR1 and CDR2: SQVTM, ANQGSEA. The CDR3 nucleotides are TGCAGCGTCGGTGAGGGGGCGCGTACGGATGAGCAGTTCTTC. This gives the protein CSVGEGARTDEQFF.

This clonotype came up many times. The gene calls are TRBV30 and TRBJ2-1; D gene ambiguous. V was trimmed by 2 bases and J by 0 bases, leaving 11 bases between them. The CDR3 covers 15 residues. In germline, CDR1 is GTSNPN, CDR2 SVGIG (reference sequence). The CDR3 sequence: CAWSLGSFSYNEQFF. The DNA for the CDR3 is TGTGCCTGGAGTCTGGGAAGTTTCTCCTACAATGAGCAGTTCTTC.

This clonotype is classed as medium-sized. The CDR3 spells CSVDLVVDNEQFF. CDR3 DNA: TGCAGCGTTGATCTAGTAGTTGACAATGAGCAGTTCTTC. J is TRBJ2-1 and V is TRBV29-1, with D uncertain. Germline assignment: CDR1 SQVTM and CDR2 ANQGSEA. V lost 3 bases and J 5 bases, leaving 11 bases between the germline ends. The CDR3 spans 13 residues.

This clonotype rates as large. The rearrangement uses TRBV7-6 and TRBJ2-1; D unresolved. The germline V and J ends were trimmed by 5 bases and 5 bases, with 7 bases remaining between them. The germline CDR1 and CDR2 sequences are SGHVS and FNYEAQ. The CDR3 covers 12 residues. CDR3 protein: CASSLFHNEQFF. The CDR3, as DNA: TGTGCCAGCAGCCTATTCCACAATGAGCAGTTCTTC.

This clonotype was recorded at least ten times. The chain joins TRBV19 to TRBJ1-2; TRBD1 aligns across 8 bases. In germline, CDR1 is LNHDA, CDR2 SQIVND (reference sequence). V lost 5 bases, J lost 7 bases, and 12 bases stayed unmatched. The CDR3 consists of 15 residues. CDR3 in DNA: TGTGCCAGTAGTCCACTACCCTGGACAGGGTCTGGCTACACCTTC. Translating it yields CASSPLPWTGSGYTF.

This clonotype was detected a few times. The chain recombines TRBV12-3 or TRBV12-4 with TRBJ1-1, with TRBD1 matching over 8 bases. V shed 6 bases, J shed 5 bases, and the junction held 11 bases outside the gene matches. This CDR3 is built from 15 residues. In DNA, the CDR3 is TGTGCCAGCAGCACCCGGACAGGGATTCGGACTGAAGCTTTCTTT. Its translation: CASSTRTGIRTEAFF.

In this sample, this clonotype is medium-sized. The DNA for the CDR3 is TGTGCCAGCAGCCTCGACAGGACGAACACCGGGGAGCTGTTTTTT. It specifies CASSLDRTNTGELFF. The J gene is TRBJ2-2, the V gene TRBV5-4; TRBD1 might be the D (6 bases). The V and J ends lost 4 bases and 0 bases respectively, with 10 bases between them. Germline values: CDR1 SGHNT, CDR2 YYREEE (reference sequence). The CDR3 consists of 15 residues.

This sequence joins TRBV10-1 and TRBJ2-1; possible D gene TRBD2, 6 bases. CDR3 length: 14 residues. Germline CDR1 reads WNHNN; CDR2 reads SYGVQD (reference sequence). V was pared by 6 bases and J by 6 bases, with 15 bases between. The DNA for the CDR3 is TGCGCCAGCAGATCCGGGGGACCCGTCAATGAGCAGTTCTTC. It translates to CASRSGGPVNEQFF.

The sample holds a few counts of this clonotype. The chain uses TRBV11-1 and TRBJ2-5, with 7 bases identical to TRBD1. The CDR3 sequence is 14 residues long. The V segment lost 1 base and the J segment 2 bases; nucleotides outside the gene matches: 1. CDR1 SGHAT and CDR2 FQDESV come from the germline V gene (reference sequence). CDR3 sequence (DNA): TGTGCCAGCAGCTTAGGGGGACAGCAAGAGACCCAGTACTTC. This translates into CASSLGGQQETQYF.

This clonotype is classed as medium-sized (0.01 to 0.1%). The V gene is TRBV29-1, the J gene TRBJ1-3; possible D gene TRBD1, 6 bases. The CDR3 covers 14 residues. The V and J ends lost 3 bases and 4 bases respectively, with 13 bases between them. Germline V gene sequence: CDR1 SQVTM, CDR2 ANQGSEA. In DNA, the CDR3 is TGCAGCGTTGACGGGACACCGGGAGGAAACACCATATATTTT. This codes for CSVDGTPGGNTIYF.

This clonotype was observed at least ten times. J is TRBJ2-7 and V is TRBV6-5; weak D call: TRBD1 (6 bases). Trimming pared 6 bases from V and 3 bases from J, leaving 12 bases between. Germline V gives CDR1 MNHEY, CDR2 SVGAGI. The CDR3 runs to 13 residues. The CDR3 region has the DNA TGTGCCAGCAGACCGACAGGTCGCTACGAGCAGTACTTC. The encoded protein is CASRPTGRYEQYF.